The 10 T cell receptor beta chains below come from one sample, sequenced in a study of CD8 T cells in ankylosing spondylitis (dated by TCRdb to the late 2010s). Library construction relied on 5' RACE. TCRdb names Illumina HiSeq 2500 as the instrument used. TCRdb itself trimmed the public reads at Q25 with fastp, ran MiXCR and retained productive beta chains. Entries are consolidated by CDR3 protein sequence, retaining the most common genes and DNA. The sample table records about 180,000 distinct CDR3 sequences; approximately 9% of these occur just once. The ten largest clonotypes hold more than 12% of the sample. Sequencing was carried out using blood, either unsorted or a sorted T cell fraction (not recorded which). All receptors come from a female donor with ankylosing spondylitis or in good health (not recorded which).

This clonotype has ten or more counts. V gene TRBV6-1 combines with J gene TRBJ2-1, with 8 bases lining up with TRBD2. The J segment lost 9 bases and the V segment lost 7 bases, leaving 11 bases of the junction unmatched. The CDR3 is 14 residues long. CDR1 and CDR2 (germline): MNHNS, SASEGT. The CDR3: CASTPGTRGTEQFF. CDR3 in DNA: TGTGCCAGCACCCCCGGGACTAGGGGGACTGAGCAGTTCTTC.

V gene TRBV6-2 or TRBV6-3 combines with J gene TRBJ2-7, with 9 positions matching TRBD2. Germline V gene sequence: CDR1 MNHEY, CDR2 SVGEGT. The CDR3 sequence is 17 residues long. Trimming removed 7 bases from V and 6 bases from J; junction bases left unmatched: 19. As DNA, the CDR3 is TGTGCCAGCACCCCGGACCTGGGCGGGAGGGCCTTCATCGAGCAGTACTTC. Amino acid sequence: CASTPDLGGRAFIEQYF.

This clonotype was observed many times. The chain couples TRBV7-2 to TRBJ2-3; D is possibly TRBD1 (5 bases). V lost 5 bases, J lost 2 bases, and 11 bases lay in between. The CDR3 spans 14 residues. Germline loops: CDR1 SGHTA, CDR2 FQGNSA. The CDR3 DNA is TGTGCCAGCAGCCCGACAGACTTCACAGATACGCAGTATTTT. Translating it yields CASSPTDFTDTQYF.

The chain couples TRBV28 to TRBJ2-7; 8 nucleotides match TRBD2. With 2 bases clipped from V and 0 bases from J, the junction kept 6 bases outside the gene matches. Germline V CDR1 and CDR2: MDHEN, SYDVKM. The CDR3 extends over 16 amino acids. The CDR3: CASSLPESGSSYEQYF. The CDR3 DNA follows: TGTGCCAGCAGTTTACCCGAGAGCGGGAGCTCCTACGAGCAGTACTTC.

The chain has TRBV4-2 and TRBJ2-7; 9 nucleotides match TRBD1. The CDR3 is made up of 16 amino acids. The V gene end was trimmed by 1 base and the J gene end by 5 bases; junction bases not matched to a gene: 9. CDR1 is LGHNA and CDR2 is YNFKEQ in the germline V gene. CDR3 protein: CASSQAPGQGSDEQYF. The CDR3, as DNA: TGTGCCAGCAGCCAAGCTCCGGGACAGGGTTCGGACGAGCAGTACTTC.

This clonotype was seen ten or more times. The chain has TRBV9 and TRBJ1-5; D perhaps matches TRBD1 (6 bases). Per the germline V gene, CDR1 is SGDLS and CDR2 is YYNGEE. This CDR3 region has 14 residues. Trimming removed 0 bases at V and 6 bases at J, with 10 bases between. CDR3 DNA sequence: TGTGCCAGCAGCGTAGGGGGGCAGGGTCAGCCCCAGCATTTT. This codes for CASSVGGQGQPQHF.

This sequence joins TRBV4-3 and TRBJ2-1, with 12 bases aligning to TRBD2. This CDR3 is 17 amino acids long. Germline V gives CDR1 LGHNA, CDR2 YSLEER. The J segment lost 6 bases and the V segment lost 0 bases, leaving 6 bases of the junction unmatched. CDR3 sequence (DNA): TGCGCCAGCAGCCAAGATCTGGGACTAGCGGGTCTCAATGAGCAGTTCTTC. It encodes CASSQDLGLAGLNEQFF.

There are many counts of this clonotype. The CDR3 spells CASSGGGPQETQYF. The CDR3 DNA reads TGTGCCAGCAGCGGAGGCGGCCCCCAAGAGACCCAGTACTTC. The chain links TRBV9 to TRBJ2-5; D ambiguous. Looked up from germline, CDR1 is SGDLS and CDR2 is YYNGEE. The CDR3 loop spans 14 amino acids. Trimming took off 3 bases at V and 1 base at J, with 10 bases between the two ends.

The chain is built from TRBV7-3 and TRBJ2-3, with 9 bases aligning to TRBD2. J lost 0 bases, V lost 4 bases, and 5 bases had no gene match. The CDR3 sequence is 16 residues long. Germline CDR1 SGHTA, CDR2 FQGTGA. The CDR3 region is CASSSGLAPSTDTQYF. The CDR3 region has the DNA TGTGCCAGCAGCTCCGGACTAGCGCCCAGCACAGATACGCAGTATTTT.

A note on this clonotype: The junction departs from germline at one end; a sequencing error may be responsible. The V gene is TRBV9, the J gene TRBJ2-7, with TRBD1 identical over 8 bases. This CDR3 comprises 14 residues. Per germline, CDR1 SGDLS and CDR2 YYNGEE. CDR3 amino acids: CASRSRDRSYQQYF. The DNA of the CDR3 is TGTGCCAGCAGATCCCGGGACAGGTCCTACCAGCAGTACTTC.